Each of the 20 T cell receptor beta chains below was sequenced from the same sample in a study of T cells after yellow fever vaccination. TCRdb analysed the 5' RACE reads with MiXCR anew, one entry per CDR3 protein. The sample has roughly 500,000 distinct CDR3 sequences; 15% to 20% are singletons. Specimen: PBMCs, collected 15 days after the yellow fever booster vaccination. These receptors originate from a man younger than 40 who received the YFV17D yellow fever vaccine.

The rearrangement joins TRBV12-3 or TRBV12-4 to TRBJ2-3, with 7 bases fitting TRBD2. The CDR3 consists of 20 residues. V dropped 2 bases and J dropped 0; count of bases not matched to a gene: 17. CDR3 DNA: TGTGCCAGCAGTTTATATCCCCCACTAGGGAGGGCCGGCAGCACAGATACGCAGTATTTT. Translation: CASSLYPPLGRAGSTDTQYF.

The CDR3 is CAISEMGGIYNEQFF. The CDR3 DNA reads TGTGCCATCAGTGAGATGGGCGGGATATACAATGAGCAGTTCTTC. The V gene is TRBV10-3, the J gene TRBJ2-1; D might be TRBD2 (6 bases). From germline, CDR1 is ENHRY and CDR2 SYGVKD. This CDR3 is 15 amino acids long. The V and J ends lost 2 bases and 4 bases respectively, with 12 bases between them.

The V and J genes are TRBV20-1 and TRBJ2-7; a possible D gene is TRBD1 (6 bases). V was shortened by 6 bases and J by 2 bases, with 11 bases between the two germline ends. The CDR3 is made up of 12 amino acids. Germline V gene lookup returns CDR1 DFQATT and CDR2 SNEGSKA (reference sequence). Written as DNA, the CDR3 is TGCAGTGCCAGGGGTAGTCCCTACGAGCAGTACTTC. This sequence encodes CSARGSPYEQYF.

The genes are TRBV7-2 and TRBJ2-7; D unclear. V dropped 2 bases and J dropped 2 bases, with 13 bases sitting between them. There are 15 residues in the CDR3. CDR1 SGHTA and CDR2 FQGNSA come from the germline V gene. DNA for the CDR3: TGTGCCAGCAGCTTAAGTCACGCCCTGGCCTACGAGCAGTACTTC. Its protein is CASSLSHALAYEQYF.

This clonotype was seen a handful of times. The chain combines TRBV14 with TRBJ2-3; D gene uncertain. The germline V gene encodes CDR1 SGHDN and CDR2 FVKESK. Trimming shortened V by 0 bases and J by 2 bases, and 12 bases separated the two germline ends. This CDR3 contains 16 residues. The CDR3 DNA reads as TGTGCCAGCAGCCAAGATGGGTCCCGGACCACAGATACGCAGTATTTT. This encodes CASSQDGSRTTDTQYF.

The chain combines TRBV10-3 with TRBJ2-3, with TRBD2 identical over 16 bases. CDR1 and CDR2 from the germline V gene are ENHRY and SYGVKD. After removal of 8 bases from V and 5 bases from J, the junction contained 10 bases not matched to a gene. The CDR3 runs to 17 residues. The DNA of the CDR3 is TGTGCCATCGGTTCAGGGACTAGCGGGAGGGATCGAGATACGCAGTATTTT. Translated: CAIGSGTSGRDRDTQYF.

The V and J genes are TRBV7-2 and TRBJ2-7; possibly TRBD1 or TRBD2 for D (5 bases each). V lost 5 bases, J lost 9 bases, and 17 bases lay in between. There are 13 residues in the CDR3. CDR1 and CDR2 (germline): SGHTA, FQGNSA. The CDR3 DNA is TGTGCCAGCAGCACCGGGACCCCCTATGTGCAGTACTTC. Protein sequence: CASSTGTPYVQYF.

This clonotype was picked up a small number of times. The V gene is TRBV12-3 or TRBV12-4, the J gene TRBJ2-7, with D possibly being TRBD1 or TRBD2 (5 bases each). V lost 8 bases and J 0 bases, leaving 14 bases between the germline ends. CDR3 length: 14 amino acids. Written as DNA, the CDR3 is TGTGCCAGCCTAACTGGGGGATCCTCCTACGAGCAGTACTTC. Translation gives CASLTGGSSYEQYF.

This clonotype has just a few counts. J is TRBJ2-7 and V is TRBV5-1, with a weak D call TRBD2 (6 bases). Trimming took off 0 bases at V and 5 bases at J, with 15 bases between the two ends. CDR1 and CDR2 (germline): SGHRS, YFSETQ. This CDR3 has 15 residues. This chain's CDR3 is CASSLGLGSVNEQYF. The CDR3 coding sequence is TGCGCCAGCAGCTTGGGCCTCGGGAGTGTCAACGAGCAGTACTTC.

The V call is TRBV28, the J call TRBJ2-3; tentative D call: TRBD1 (6 bases). The CDR3 sequence is 18 residues long. The ends were cut back, 4 bases at V and 2 bases at J, with 22 bases in the middle. CDR1 and CDR2 (germline): MDHEN, SYDVKM. The CDR3 sequence: CASSSSPGLGAHTDTQYF. The CDR3 DNA reads TGTGCCAGCAGTTCCTCTCCCGGCTTGGGGGCACACACAGATACGCAGTATTTT.

V usage is TRBV20-1 and J usage is TRBJ2-3; 7 nucleotides align to TRBD2. Germline loops: CDR1 DFQATT, CDR2 SNEGSKA (reference sequence). With V trimmed by 0 bases and J by 0 bases, 3 bases remained unmatched. This CDR3 spans 15 amino acids. CDR3 nucleotide sequence: TGCAGTGCTAGAGATCTAGCGGTTAGCACAGATACGCAGTATTTT. This gives the protein CSARDLAVSTDTQYF.

This chain uses TRBV21-1 with TRBJ1-6; the D call of TRBD1 is as the table states it, not checked on the DNA. TRBV21-1 is designated a pseudogene. The CDR3 sequence is 17 residues long. CDR3 region: CASSTIPGQPAHSPLHF. Written as DNA, the CDR3 is TGTGCCAGCAGTACAATTCCGGGACAACCAGCCCATTCACCCCTCCACTTT.

This clonotype was counted a few times. The chain uses TRBV5-1 and TRBJ2-1; D possibly uses TRBD1 or TRBD2 (5 bases each). V lost 6 bases, J lost 4 bases, and 11 bases lay in between. In germline, CDR1 is SGHRS, CDR2 YFSETQ. There are 13 residues in the CDR3. CDR3 residues: CASTGTPYNEQFF. The CDR3 region has the DNA TGCGCCAGCACCGGGACGCCTTACAATGAGCAGTTCTTC.

The genes are TRBV20-1 and TRBJ2-5; either TRBD1 or TRBD2 may fit D (5 bases each). The germline V gene has CDR1 DFQATT and CDR2 SNEGSKA (reference sequence). V gave up 3 bases and J gave up 5 bases, with 7 bases separating them. This CDR3 spans 11 amino acids. CDR3 sequence reads: CSASWGETQYF. The CDR3 DNA reads as TGCAGTGCTAGTTGGGGGGAGACCCAGTACTTC.

This clonotype has just a few counts. CDR3 nucleotides: TGTGCCAGCAGTTCCCAACAATTAGAGACCCAGTACTTC. As protein: CASSSQQLETQYF. The rearrangement joins TRBV12-3 or TRBV12-4 to TRBJ2-5; D not resolved. This CDR3 is 13 amino acids long. V lost 4 bases, J lost 4 bases, and 10 bases lay in between.

The table lists this clonotype with a few counts. The V and J genes are TRBV7-2 and TRBJ1-1; D call uncertain. The CDR3 is made up of 12 amino acids. CDR1 SGHTA and CDR2 FQGNSA come from the germline V gene. V was clipped by 5 bases and J by 5 bases, with 9 bases between them. The CDR3 reads CASSRKRTEAFF. CDR3 sequence (DNA): TGTGCCAGCAGCCGCAAAAGAACTGAAGCTTTCTTT.

CDR3 in DNA: TGTGCCAGTAGTATGCTGGATACCCGTGAAAAACTGTTTTTT. Its protein product is CASSMLDTREKLFF. The chain links TRBV19 to TRBJ1-4; D ambiguous. This CDR3 has 14 residues. V was cut by 3 bases and J by 7 bases, with 12 bases left in between. Germline CDR1 is LNHDA and CDR2 is SQIVND (reference sequence).

This clonotype came up a few times. The CDR3 nucleotides are TGCGCCAGCAGCCAAGACAATAGCGGGGGTGGGCAGTTCTTC. This encodes CASSQDNSGGGQFF. The V and J genes are TRBV4-3 and TRBJ2-1, with TRBD2 identical over 9 bases. The CDR3 is made up of 14 amino acids. Germline CDR1 reads LGHNA; CDR2 reads YSLEER. The ends lost 0 bases at V and 12 bases at J; junction bases unmatched: 6.

The chain employs TRBV6-5 and TRBJ2-6; D remains unclear. Germline lookup yields CDR1 MNHEY and CDR2 SVGAGI. The CDR3 sequence is 15 residues long. The V end was cut by 2 bases, the J end by 0 bases, with 5 bases between. Written as DNA, the CDR3 is TGTGCCAGCAGTTACCAGAGCTCTGGGGCCAACGTCCTGACTTTC. Amino acid sequence: CASSYQSSGANVLTF.

The gene calls are TRBV5-1 and TRBJ2-2; D is possibly TRBD1 (6 bases). Germline CDR1 and CDR2: SGHRS and YFSETQ. Trimming shortened V by 4 bases and J by 2 bases, and 9 bases separated the two germline ends. CDR3 length: 14 residues. The CDR3 loop is CASSATGNTGELFF. CDR3 coding DNA: TGCGCCAGCAGCGCGACAGGAAACACCGGGGAGCTGTTTTTT.